This T cell receptor (beta chain) was recorded in a study of blood T cells in healthy people across ages. Study-wide results and caveats: A strong correlation between TCR beta diversity and naive T cell percentage was seen. Unsorted PBMCs ruled out conclusive naive versus antigen-experienced comparison.

Only a few counts were recorded for this clonotype. Its target is unknown. A second PCR of 7 to 11 cycles used a sample-barcoded 5' primer and a J-beta primer mix. TCRdb reanalysed the 5' RACE reads using MiXCR and keeps one entry per CDR3 protein. The sample holds 850,000 to 950,000 distinct CDR3 sequences, more than 25% seen once. CDR3 length equals 14 residues. Germline CDR1 is SGHTA and CDR2 is FQGNSA. V shed 3 bases and J shed 6 bases, with 14 bases lying between them. This chain joins TRBV7-2 and TRBJ1-1; no reliable D call. The sample consisted of blood. The receptor was isolated from a woman at least 80 years old in good health. This chain's CDR3 is CASSLGGSRSEAFF. DNA for the CDR3: TGTGCCAGCAGCTTGGGAGGTTCAAGGTCTGAAGCTTTCTTT.